This T cell receptor beta chain was retrieved from a study of shared clonotypes between healthy human individuals. The test was conducted at deep level. The material for each subset, its genomic DNA, was split evenly across several immunoSEQ plates. Each replicate PCR on the sorted subsets used 150 to 200 ng DNA (around 30,000 T cell genomes). Clones were sequenced by immunoSEQ multiplex PCR, and TCRdb holds only the in-frame ones, with some missing. This sample has hundreds of thousands of clones, with 85% to 95% found just once. The naive CD8 fraction comprised CD45RO-negative cells positively selected for CCR7 and excluded terminally differentiated effector memory CD45RA+ cells. Donors, healthy HIV-negative adults, lacked recent acute infections or vaccinations. The CDR3 is made up of 14 amino acids. The ends were cut back, 5 bases at V and 8 bases at J, with 17 bases in the middle. From germline, CDR1 is SGHDT and CDR2 YYEEEE.

The sequence derives from a woman in her 30s in good health. The chain recombines TRBV5-6 with TRBJ1-3; D is possibly TRBD1 (6 bases). Sequenced material: naive CD8+ T cells sorted from blood. The CDR3 sequence: CASRNQGFLDTIYF. The CDR3 bases are TGTGCCAGCAGGAATCAGGGGTTTCTTGACACCATATATTTT.